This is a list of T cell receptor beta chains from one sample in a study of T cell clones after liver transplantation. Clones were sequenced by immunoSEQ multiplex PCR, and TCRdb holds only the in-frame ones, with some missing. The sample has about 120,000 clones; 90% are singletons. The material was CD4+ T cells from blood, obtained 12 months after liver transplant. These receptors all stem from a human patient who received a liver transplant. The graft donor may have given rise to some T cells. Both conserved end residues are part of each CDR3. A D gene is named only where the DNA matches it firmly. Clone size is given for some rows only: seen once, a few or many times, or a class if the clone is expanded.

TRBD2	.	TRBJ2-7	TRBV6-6	TGTGCCAGCAGTTTTGGACTAGGCGAGCAGTACTTC	CASSFGLGEQYF
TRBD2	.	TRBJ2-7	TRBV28	TGTGCCAGCAGTTTACGGACTAGCGGGACCTACGAGCAGTACTTC	CASSLRTSGTYEQYF
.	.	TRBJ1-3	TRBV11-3	TGTGCCAGCAGCTTATCATTCAGTGGAAACACCATATATTTT	CASSLSFSGNTIYF
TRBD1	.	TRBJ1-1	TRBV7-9	TGTGCCAGCAGCTTTGACAGGGGTAGTATCGAAGCTTTCTTT	CASSFDRGSIEAFF
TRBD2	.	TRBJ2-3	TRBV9	TGTGCCAGCAGCATCGGGACTAGCGGGGGTACGCAGTATTTT	CASSIGTSGGTQYF
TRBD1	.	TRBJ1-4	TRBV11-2	TGTGCCAGCAGCCCCCGGGACAGTAATGAAAAACTGTTTTTT	CASSPRDSNEKLFF
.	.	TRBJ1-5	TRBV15	TGTGCCACCAGCAGAGATAGGGGGTATCAGCCCCAGCATTTT	CATSRDRGYQPQHF
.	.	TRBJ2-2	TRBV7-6	TGTGCCAGCAGTAAGACCAGGGGAAGAGGCACCGGGGAGCTGTTTTTT	CASSKTRGRGTGELFF
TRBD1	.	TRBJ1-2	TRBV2	TGTGCCAGCCCCCCGGCGGACAGGGTCTATGGCTACACCTTC	CASPPADRVYGYTF
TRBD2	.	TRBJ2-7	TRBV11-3	TGTGCCAGCAGCGGGGAGGCCCAGCGGGGCTACGAGCAGTACTTC	CASSGEAQRGYEQYF
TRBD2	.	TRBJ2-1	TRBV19	TGTGCCAGTAGAGCGGGTACTAGCGGGGCCTACAATGAGCAGTTCTTC	CASRAGTSGAYNEQFF
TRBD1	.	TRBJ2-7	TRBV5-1	TGCGCCAGCAGCCTCGGACAGGGCGCCGAGCAGTACTTC	CASSLGQGAEQYF
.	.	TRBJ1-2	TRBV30	TGTGCCTGGAGTGTACCTGGGAAGAGCGGCTACACCTTC	CAWSVPGKSGYTF
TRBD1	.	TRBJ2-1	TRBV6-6	TGTGCCAGCAAGCCGACAGGGGACTACAATGAGCAGTTCTTC	CASKPTGDYNEQFF
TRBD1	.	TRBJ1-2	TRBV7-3	TGTGCCAGCAGCCCCGGGACAGGGTCCTATGGCTACACCTTC	CASSPGTGSYGYTF
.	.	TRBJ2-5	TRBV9	TGTGCCAGCAGCGTAGCCGCCACTAGTTTTCAAGAGACCCAGTACTTC	CASSVAATSFQETQYF
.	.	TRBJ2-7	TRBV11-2	TGTGCCAGCAGCTTCTCCCTCTACGAGCAGTACTTC	CASSFSLYEQYF
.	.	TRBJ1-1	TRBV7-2	TGTGCCAGCAGCTTAGCCCAGGGCATGTGGACTGAAGCTTTCTTT	CASSLAQGMWTEAFF
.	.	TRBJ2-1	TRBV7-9	TGTGCCAGCAGCTTAGCTTCCTCCTACAATGAGCAGTTCTTC	CASSLASSYNEQFF
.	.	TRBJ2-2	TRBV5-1	TGCGCCAGCAGCTTGGCTTCATCAGGCACCGGGGAGCTGTTTTTT	CASSLASSGTGELFF
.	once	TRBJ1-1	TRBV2	TGTGCCAGCAGTACGGGGGCTGAAGCTTTCTTT	CASSTGAEAFF
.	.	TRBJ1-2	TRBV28	TGTGCCAGCAGTTTCCAGGGTCTTAACTATGGCTACACCTTC	CASSFQGLNYGYTF
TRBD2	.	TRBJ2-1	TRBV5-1	TGCGCCAGCAGCTTGGGGGTGACTAGCGGGCCCCCGAGGGATGAGCAGTTCTTC	CASSLGVTSGPPRDEQFF
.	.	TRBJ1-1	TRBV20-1	TGCAGTGCTAGGGAGGGAGGTGGAGCTTTCTTT	CSAREGGGAFF
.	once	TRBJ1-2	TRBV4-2	TGTGCCAGCAGCCAAGAGGTCCGTCGGGGCTACACCTTC	CASSQEVRRGYTF
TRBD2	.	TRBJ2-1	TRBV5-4	TGTGCCAGCAGCACCGGACTAGCGGGAGGTAAATACAATGAGCAGTTCTTC	CASSTGLAGGKYNEQFF
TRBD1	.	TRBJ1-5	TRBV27	TGTGCCAGCAGTGTGACAGGGGTGGGTCAGCCCCAGCATTTT	CASSVTGVGQPQHF
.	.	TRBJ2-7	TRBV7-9	TGTGCCAGCAGCTCGAATCAACAGGTCGGAACCTACGAGCAGTACTTC	CASSSNQQVGTYEQYF
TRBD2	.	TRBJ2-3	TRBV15	TGTGCCACCAGCACCCTAGCGGGCCCTAGCACAGATACGCAGTATTTT	CATSTLAGPSTDTQYF
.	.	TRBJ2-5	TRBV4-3	TGCGCCAGCAGCCAGAGCTGGGTTTCGGGGACCCAGTACTTC	CASSQSWVSGTQYF
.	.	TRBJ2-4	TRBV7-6	TGTGCCAGCAGCTTCCCACCGACAGAGCTAGCCAAAAACATTCAGTACTTC	CASSFPPTELAKNIQYF
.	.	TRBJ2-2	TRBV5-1	TGCGCCAGCAGCTTCAGGACCGAGAACACCGGGGAGCTGTTTTTT	CASSFRTENTGELFF
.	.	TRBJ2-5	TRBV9	TGTGCCAGCAGCTCGAACCAGGAGACCCAGTACTTC	CASSSNQETQYF
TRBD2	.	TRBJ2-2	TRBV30	TGTGCCTGGAGCAGACTAGCGGGGGTCTCCAGTACCGGGGAGCTGTTTTTT	CAWSRLAGVSSTGELFF
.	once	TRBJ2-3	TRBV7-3	TGTGCCAGCAGCGCGAGACAGGTCTTCACAGATACGCAGTATTTT	CASSARQVFTDTQYF
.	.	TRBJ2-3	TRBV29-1	TGCAGCCTCGCGAGGGGCCCAGATACGCAGTATTTT	CSLARGPDTQYF
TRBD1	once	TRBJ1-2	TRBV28	TGTGCAAGCGGGACAGGGGGCGCGAACTATGGCTACACCTTC	CASGTGGANYGYTF
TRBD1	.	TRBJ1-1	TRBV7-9	TGTGCCAGCAGCTTTAACCAGGGGGGGAACACTGAAGCTTTCTTT	CASSFNQGGNTEAFF
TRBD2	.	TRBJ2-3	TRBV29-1	TGCAGCCTGACCACTAGCGCTATAGATACGCAGTATTTT	CSLTTSAIDTQYF
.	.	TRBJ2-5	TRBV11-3	TGTGCCAGCAGCTTACAGGGATACCGAGGAGAGACCCAGTACTTC	CASSLQGYRGETQYF
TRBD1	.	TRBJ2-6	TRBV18	TGTGCCAGCTCACCGGGACAGGGGGCGCGGGGGGCCAACGTCCTGACTTTC	CASSPGQGARGANVLTF
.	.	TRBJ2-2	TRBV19	TGTGCCAGTACTTTCTCCCCCACGAACACCGGGGAGCTGTTTTTT	CASTFSPTNTGELFF
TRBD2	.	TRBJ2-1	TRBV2	TGTGCCAGTAGCGGGAGCTCCTACAATGAGCAGTTCTTC	CASSGSSYNEQFF
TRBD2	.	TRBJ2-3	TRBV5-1	TGCGCCAGCAGTTTCGGGGGGTTTAGCACAGATACGCAGTATTTT	CASSFGGFSTDTQYF
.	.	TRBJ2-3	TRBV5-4	TGTGCCAGCAGCTTGGGGACAGTTTCTAGCACAGATACGCAGTATTTT	CASSLGTVSSTDTQYF
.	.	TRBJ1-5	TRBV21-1	TGTGCCAGCAGCAAAGGAGATCAGCCCCAGCATTTT	CASSKGDQPQHF
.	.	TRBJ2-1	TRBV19	TGTGCCAGTAGCCACAGGGAAAGGGGTACAGGGGAGCAGTTCTTC	CASSHRERGTGEQFF
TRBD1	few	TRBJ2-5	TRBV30	TGTGCCTGGAGTGTTGGGACAGGGCCGGGAGAGACCCAGTACTTC	CAWSVGTGPGETQYF
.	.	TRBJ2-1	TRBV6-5	TGTGCCAGCAGTTACTCTTCCCGCGGCAATGAGCAGTTCTTC	CASSYSSRGNEQFF